The 32 T cell receptor beta chains listed next were all sequenced from one sample in a study of cytomegalovirus exposure and HLA in healthy donors (dated by TCRdb to 2015 to 2018). Library construction relied on the immunoSEQ multiplex PCR assay. For the multiplex PCR, a mixture combining 60 forward primers for TCR Vbeta segments and 13 reverse primers for TCR Jbeta segments was used. TCRdb holds this immuneACCESS table with in-frame rearrangements only. Some clones are missing; in checked studies, unresolved V genes explain under half, and the rest has no known cause. This sample's table carries over 90,000 clones. The ten largest clones add up to approximately 3.5% of the sample. Sequenced material: PBMCs. The receptor source for this set is a man aged 35 to 55 in good health and CMV-seronegative.

The chain joins TRBV11-2 to TRBJ1-2; D gene uncertain. The germline CDR1 and CDR2 sequences are SGHAT and FQNNGV. Trimming removed 0 bases at V and 4 bases at J, with 12 bases between. The CDR3 spans 15 residues. The CDR3 nucleotides are TGTGCCAGCAGCTTAGAGGCCAGGTTCGTCTATGGCTACACCTTC. Protein sequence: CASSLEARFVYGYTF.

J is TRBJ1-1 and V is TRBV10-3; D is ambiguous. The germline gives CDR1 ENHRY, CDR2 SYGVKD. This CDR3 has 13 residues. V gave up 10 bases and J gave up 0 bases, with 12 bases separating them. CDR3 sequence (DNA): TGTGCCACCTCCCGGAGTTTGAACACTGAAGCTTTCTTT. Translated: CATSRSLNTEAFF.

V and J are TRBV29-1 and TRBJ2-5, with D perhaps matching TRBD1 (5 bases). Germline lookup yields CDR1 SQVTM and CDR2 ANQGSEA. The CDR3 has 14 residues. V lost 0 bases, J lost 5 bases, and 13 bases lay in between. The CDR3 sequence is CSVEDGQGGETQYF. The DNA for the CDR3 is TGCAGCGTTGAAGATGGGCAGGGTGGGGAGACCCAGTACTTC.

The chain employs TRBV4-1 and TRBJ1-2; D is possibly TRBD1 (5 bases). This CDR3 has 15 amino acids. The V end lost 0 bases, the J end lost 2 bases, and 10 bases lay between the germline ends. Germline CDR1 reads MGHRA; CDR2 reads YSYEKL. The DNA of the CDR3 is TGCGCCAGCAGCCAAGAGCAGGGATCCAACTATGGCTACACCTTC. Translating gives CASSQEQGSNYGYTF.

The chain uses TRBV5-1 and TRBJ2-5; D is perhaps TRBD1 (6 bases). TRBJ2-7 explains the end of the DNA better; the J call may be wrong. Germline CDR1 and CDR2: SGHRS and YFSETQ. There are 14 residues in the CDR3. The CDR3 sequence: CASSDQGTSYEQYF. CDR3 sequence (DNA): TGCGCCAGCAGCGACCAGGGGACCTCCTACGAGCAGTACTTC.

The chain has TRBV10-3 and TRBJ2-2; tentative D call: TRBD2 (5 bases). Trimming removed 8 bases at V and 0 bases at J, with 7 bases between. Germline V gene data show CDR1 as ENHRY and CDR2 as SYGVKD. CDR3 size: 13 residues. The CDR3 loop reads CAIREANTGELFF. DNA of the CDR3: TGTGCCATCCGGGAAGCGAACACCGGGGAGCTGTTTTTT.

The genes are TRBV9 and TRBJ1-3; D might be TRBD1 (6 bases). Per germline, CDR1 SGDLS and CDR2 YYNGEE. The CDR3 spans 14 residues. V shed 3 bases and J shed 0 bases, with 7 bases lying between them. The CDR3, as DNA: TGTGCCAGCAGCGGGACAGTCTCTGGAAACACCATATATTTT. Protein product: CASSGTVSGNTIYF.

The V and J genes are TRBV4-2 and TRBJ2-7, with a tentative D call TRBD1 (5 bases). CDR3 length equals 14 residues. Germline lookup yields CDR1 LGHNA and CDR2 YNFKEQ. Trimming removed 2 bases at V and 2 bases at J, with 10 bases between. This CDR3 is CASSQPQAPYEQYF. In DNA, the CDR3 is TGTGCCAGCAGCCAACCACAGGCCCCCTACGAGCAGTACTTC.

The V gene is TRBV19, the J gene TRBJ2-7, with D tentatively TRBD1 (5 bases). Germline lookup yields CDR1 LNHDA and CDR2 SQIVND (reference sequence). V was shortened by 6 bases and J by 3 bases, with 21 bases between the two germline ends. This CDR3 region has 16 residues. The CDR3 DNA is TGTGCCAGTAGGTCCTCTCCTACAGGAAGGGACTACGAGCAGTACTTC. Translation: CASRSSPTGRDYEQYF.

The chain has TRBV6-6 and TRBJ2-7, with 9 bases fitting TRBD2. This CDR3 is 15 amino acids long. The V segment lost 2 bases and the J segment 2 bases; nucleotides outside the gene matches: 4. Looked up from germline, CDR1 is MNHNY and CDR2 is SVGAGI (reference sequence). The DNA for the CDR3 is TGTGCCAGCAGTTACGCGTCTAGCGGGACCTACGAGCAGTACTTC. It codes for CASSYASSGTYEQYF.

The V gene is TRBV14, the J gene TRBJ2-4, with TRBD2 identical over 14 bases. The CDR3 covers 18 residues. Germline CDR1 SGHDN, CDR2 FVKESK. The J segment lost 1 base and the V segment lost 0 bases, leaving 2 bases of the junction unmatched. CDR3 bases: TGTGCCAGCAGCCAAGAGACTAGCGGGGGGGCGGCCAAAAACATTCAGTACTTC. Protein product: CASSQETSGGAAKNIQYF.

CDR3 sequence: CASSPGGLGSEAFF. In DNA, the CDR3 is TGTGCCAGTAGTCCGGGGGGGTTGGGTTCCGAAGCTTTCTTT. The chain combines TRBV19 with TRBJ1-1, with D possibly matching TRBD1 (5 bases). The CDR3 covers 14 residues. V lost 5 bases and J lost 8, with 18 bases in between. Germline assignment: CDR1 LNHDA and CDR2 SQIVND (reference sequence). The whole variable domain, filled in from reference TRBV19 and TRBJ1-1, reads DGGITQSPKYLFRKEGQNVTLSCEQNLNHDAMYWYRQDPGQGLRLIYYSQIVNDFQKGDIAEGYSVSREKKESFPLTVTSAQKNPTAFYLCASSPGGLGSEAFFGQGTRLTVV.

The gene calls are TRBV7-2 and TRBJ2-5; 12 bases align to TRBD2. The tail of the sequence fits TRBJ2-7 better, so the J call may be wrong. The germline gives CDR1 SGHTA, CDR2 FQGNSA. CDR3 length equals 17 residues. The CDR3 here is CASSLTSGTSGYYEQYF. CDR3 bases: TGTGCCAGCAGCTTAACATCCGGGACTAGCGGGTATTACGAGCAGTACTTC.

The genes are TRBV5-5 and TRBJ1-1, with no clear D. Trimming shortened V by 6 bases and J by 1 base, and 13 bases separated the two germline ends. The CDR3 consists of 14 residues. Germline CDR1 is SGHKS and CDR2 is YYEKEE (reference sequence). The CDR3 spells CASTKASGNTEAFF. DNA of the CDR3: TGTGCCAGCACCAAAGCGTCGGGGAACACTGAAGCTTTCTTT.

The chain links TRBV6-1 to TRBJ2-5; possibly TRBD2 for D (6 bases). Germline loops: CDR1 MNHNS, CDR2 SASEGT. The ends were cut back, 4 bases at V and 2 bases at J, with 14 bases in the middle. This CDR3 spans 15 amino acids. CDR3 sequence reads: CASSGRDSLQETQYF. CDR3 coding DNA: TGTGCCAGCAGTGGGAGGGACTCCTTACAAGAGACCCAGTACTTC.

J is TRBJ1-2 and V is TRBV28; 7 bases are a match to TRBD1. With 7 bases clipped from V and 0 bases from J, the junction kept 5 bases outside the gene matches. CDR1 is MDHEN, CDR2 SYDVKM, per germline. The CDR3 consists of 14 residues. CDR3 DNA: TGTGCCAGCAACGAGGGACAGACTAACTATGGCTACACCTTC. It specifies CASNEGQTNYGYTF.

This sequence joins TRBV5-1 and TRBJ1-4, with 9 bases that match TRBD1. CDR3 length: 16 amino acids. V shed 0 bases, J shed 6 bases, and the junction held 6 bases outside the gene matches. Germline lookup yields CDR1 SGHRS and CDR2 YFSETQ. CDR3 protein: CASSLGTGGAYEKLFF. In DNA, the CDR3 is TGCGCCAGCAGCTTGGGAACAGGGGGCGCTTATGAAAAACTGTTTTTT.

This chain uses TRBV5-1 with TRBJ1-1; D unresolved. V lost 7 bases to trimming and J lost 1 base, with 8 bases between them. Germline V lookup: CDR1 SGHRS, CDR2 YFSETQ. The CDR3 contains 12 residues. CDR3 nucleotide sequence: TGCGCCAGCCCACGGGGGAACACTGAAGCTTTCTTT. It codes for CASPRGNTEAFF.

The rearrangement uses TRBV2 and TRBJ2-2, with 11 positions matching TRBD2. V lost 2 bases, J lost 7 bases, and 3 bases stayed unmatched. The CDR3 spans 15 residues. Germline lookup yields CDR1 SNHLY and CDR2 FYNNEI. In DNA, the CDR3 is TGTGCCAGCAGTGAACTAGCGGGAGGTCACGGGGAGCTGTTTTTT. Translating gives CASSELAGGHGELFF.

V and J are TRBV9 and TRBJ1-1; tentatively, D is TRBD1 (5 bases). CDR3 size: 15 residues. Trimming removed 2 bases from V and 1 base from J, with 12 bases in between. Germline V lookup: CDR1 SGDLS, CDR2 YYNGEE. The CDR3 coding sequence is TGTGCCAGCAGCGTGGGGTTGGGGCGGAACACTGAAGCTTTCTTT. It translates to CASSVGLGRNTEAFF.

Concerning this clone itself: Other DNA sequences in the sample encode the same CDR3. The rearrangement uses TRBV6-5 and TRBJ2-1; perhaps TRBD1 as D (6 bases). Trimming left V 6 bases short and J 6 bases short, with 18 bases between. Germline V gene sequence: CDR1 MNHEY, CDR2 SVGAGI. The CDR3 consists of 15 residues. CDR3 DNA sequence: TGTGCCAGCAGCATTCAGGTGGTAGGGGGCAATGAGCAGTTCTTC. It yields the protein CASSIQVVGGNEQFF.

CDR3 amino acids: CASQGAVSNQPQHF. In DNA, the CDR3 is TGTGCCAGTCAGGGGGCAGTAAGCAATCAGCCCCAGCATTTT. V is TRBV28 and J is TRBJ1-5, with 8 positions matching TRBD1. Germline V gives CDR1 MDHEN, CDR2 SYDVKM. V dropped 9 bases and J dropped 1; count of bases not matched to a gene: 5. The CDR3 covers 14 residues.

The chain couples TRBV10-3 to TRBJ1-1, with 7 bases fitting TRBD1. The CDR3 loop spans 16 amino acids. From germline, CDR1 is ENHRY and CDR2 SYGVKD. The junction had 12 bases not matched to a gene; V was cut back by 4 bases and J by 4 bases. The CDR3 spells CAISGQGTTLGTEAFF. CDR3 coding DNA: TGTGCCATCAGTGGACAGGGAACCACCTTGGGCACTGAAGCTTTCTTT.

As concerns this clone: One end of the junction is discordant with germline, which a read error may explain. V usage is TRBV27 and J usage is TRBJ2-7; 7 bases agree with TRBD2. Per the germline V gene, CDR1 is MNHEY and CDR2 is SMNVEV (reference sequence). The CDR3 totals 12 residues. In nucleotides, the CDR3 is TGTGCCAGCAGAGCCGATCGACTAGCCATCCACTTC. Its protein product is CASRADRLAIHF.

The J gene is TRBJ2-2, the V gene TRBV13, with 10 bases matching TRBD2. CDR3 length: 16 residues. Per germline, CDR1 PRHDT and CDR2 FYEKMQ (reference sequence). With 4 bases clipped from V and 3 bases from J, the junction kept 5 bases outside the gene matches. CDR3 protein: CASSSKTSGHTGELFF. The CDR3 DNA sequence: TGTGCCAGCAGCTCAAAGACTAGCGGGCACACCGGGGAGCTGTTTTTT.

The chain has TRBV7-2 and TRBJ2-5, with 11 nucleotides matching TRBD2. V lost 5 bases, J lost 2 bases, and 7 bases stayed unmatched. The CDR3 loop spans 16 amino acids. Germline assignment: CDR1 SGHTA and CDR2 FQGNSA. The CDR3 here is CASSITSGGFQETQYF. As DNA, the CDR3 is TGTGCCAGCAGCATAACTAGCGGGGGTTTTCAAGAGACCCAGTACTTC.

The rearrangement uses TRBV29-1 and TRBJ2-5, with a possible D match to TRBD1 (6 bases). This CDR3 contains 12 residues. The V end was cut by 2 bases, the J end by 5 bases, with 9 bases between. From germline, CDR1 is SQVTM and CDR2 ANQGSEA. This CDR3 reads CSVERGSETQYF. CDR3 bases: TGCAGCGTTGAAAGGGGGAGCGAGACCCAGTACTTC.

V gene TRBV28 combines with J gene TRBJ1-4; 7 bases fit TRBD1. Germline V CDR1 and CDR2: MDHEN, SYDVKM. J was trimmed by 6 bases and V by 2 bases; bases with no gene match: 15. This CDR3 spans 18 amino acids. CDR3 region: CASSLRYRGRIRDEKLFF. The CDR3 coding sequence is TGTGCCAGCAGTTTAAGATACAGGGGCCGAATTCGGGATGAAAAACTGTTTTTT.

The J gene is TRBJ2-7, the V gene TRBV30, with D possibly matching TRBD2 (6 bases). Germline V gene lookup returns CDR1 GTSNPN and CDR2 SVGIG (reference sequence). Trimming took 0 bases from V and 4 from J, leaving 13 bases between them. This CDR3 contains 14 residues. The CDR3 loop reads CAWSVTGGGYEQYF. CDR3 DNA sequence: TGTGCCTGGAGTGTGACGGGTGGGGGGTACGAGCAGTACTTC.

The chain is built from TRBV7-2 and TRBJ2-7; perhaps TRBD1 as D (6 bases). The CDR3 length is 15 residues. Germline CDR1 reads SGHTA; CDR2 reads FQGNSA. Deletions cut 5 bases from V and 0 bases from J, with 14 bases between. The CDR3 loop reads CASSIYRADSYEQYF. The CDR3 region has the DNA TGTGCCAGCAGCATCTACAGGGCAGACTCCTACGAGCAGTACTTC.

The chain employs TRBV29-1 and TRBJ2-7, with TRBD2 identical over 11 bases. This CDR3 is 17 amino acids long. With 3 bases clipped from V and 3 bases from J, the junction kept 13 bases outside the gene matches. Per the germline V gene, CDR1 is SQVTM and CDR2 is ANQGSEA. DNA for the CDR3: TGCAGCGTTGACCTCACTAGCGGGAGTCCTCTTATCTACGAGCAGTACTTC. Its translation is CSVDLTSGSPLIYEQYF.

The rearrangement joins TRBV7-8 to TRBJ2-7; no definite D call. Deletions cut 7 bases from V and 0 bases from J, with 7 bases between. The CDR3 sequence is 12 residues long. CDR1 is SGHVS and CDR2 is FQNEAQ in the germline V gene. CDR3 bases: TGTGCCAGCACCAGCGACTCCTACGAGCAGTACTTC. This sequence encodes CASTSDSYEQYF.